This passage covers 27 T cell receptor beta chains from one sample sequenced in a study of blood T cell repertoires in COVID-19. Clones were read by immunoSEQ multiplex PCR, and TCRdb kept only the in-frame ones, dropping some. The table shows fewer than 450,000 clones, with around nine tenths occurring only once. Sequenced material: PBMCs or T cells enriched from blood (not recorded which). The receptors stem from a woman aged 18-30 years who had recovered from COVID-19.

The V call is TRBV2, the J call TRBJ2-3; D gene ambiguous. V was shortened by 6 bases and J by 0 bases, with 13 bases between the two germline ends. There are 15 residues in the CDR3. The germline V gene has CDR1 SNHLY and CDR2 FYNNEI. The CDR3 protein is CASSNRPLSTDTQYF. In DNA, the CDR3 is TGTGCCAGCAGCAACAGACCGCTAAGCACAGATACGCAGTATTTT.

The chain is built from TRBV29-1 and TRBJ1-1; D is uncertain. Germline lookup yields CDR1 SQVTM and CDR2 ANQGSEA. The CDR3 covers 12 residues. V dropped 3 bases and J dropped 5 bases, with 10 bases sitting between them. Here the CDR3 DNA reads TGCAGCGTTGAGACTCGGGTAACTGAAGCTTTCTTT. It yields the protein CSVETRVTEAFF.

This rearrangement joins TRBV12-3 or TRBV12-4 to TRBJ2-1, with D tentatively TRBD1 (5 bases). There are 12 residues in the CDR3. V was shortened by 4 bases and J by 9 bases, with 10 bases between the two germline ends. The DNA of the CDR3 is TGTGCCAGCAGTTGGGGCCCGGGTGAGCAGTTCTTC. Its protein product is CASSWGPGEQFF.

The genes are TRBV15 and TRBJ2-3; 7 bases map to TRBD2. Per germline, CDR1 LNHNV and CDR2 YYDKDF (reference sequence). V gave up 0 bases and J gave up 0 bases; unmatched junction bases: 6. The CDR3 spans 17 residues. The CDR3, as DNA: TGTGCCACCAGCAGAGATCGGGGGGTTCCTAGCACAGATACGCAGTATTTT. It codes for CATSRDRGVPSTDTQYF.

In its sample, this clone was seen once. The CDR3 DNA reads as TGTGCCAGCAGCTTACTAGCGGGGGGCACAGATACGCAGTATTTT. Amino acids: CASSLLAGGTDTQYF. This chain links TRBV5-6 with TRBJ2-3, with 11 bases matching TRBD2. The V gene end was trimmed by 2 bases and the J gene end by 1 base; junction bases not matched to a gene: 0. The length of the CDR3 is 15 residues. CDR1 SGHDT and CDR2 YYEEEE come from the germline V gene. The full variable domain, its missing parts supplied by reference TRBV5-6 and TRBJ2-3, is DAGVTQSPTHLIKTRGQQVTLRCSPKSGHDTVSWYQQALGQGPQFIFQYYEEEERQRGNFPDRFSGHQFPNYSSELNVNALLLGDSALYLCASSLLAGGTDTQYFGPGTRLTVL.

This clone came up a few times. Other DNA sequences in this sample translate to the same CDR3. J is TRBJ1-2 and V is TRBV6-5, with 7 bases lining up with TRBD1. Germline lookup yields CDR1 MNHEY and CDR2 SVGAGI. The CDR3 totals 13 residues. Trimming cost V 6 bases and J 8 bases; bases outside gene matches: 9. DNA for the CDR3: TGTGCCAGCAGCCCAGACAGGGTAGGAGGCTACACCTTC. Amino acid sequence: CASSPDRVGGYTF.

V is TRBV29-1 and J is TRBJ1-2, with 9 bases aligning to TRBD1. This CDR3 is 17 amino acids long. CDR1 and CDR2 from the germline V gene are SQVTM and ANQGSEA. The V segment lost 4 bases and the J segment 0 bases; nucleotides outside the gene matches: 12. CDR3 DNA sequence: TGCAGCGTTGGACTGGTAGGACAGGGGCAATCTAACTATGGCTACACCTTC. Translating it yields CSVGLVGQGQSNYGYTF.

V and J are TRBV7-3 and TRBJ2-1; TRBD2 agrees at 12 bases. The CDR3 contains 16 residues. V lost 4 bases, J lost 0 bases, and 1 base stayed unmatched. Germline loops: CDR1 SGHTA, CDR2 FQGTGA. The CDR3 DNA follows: TGTGCCAGCAGCTCTAGCGGGGGGGACTCCTACAATGAGCAGTTCTTC. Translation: CASSSSGGDSYNEQFF. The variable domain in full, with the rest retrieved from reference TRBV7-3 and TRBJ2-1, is GAGVSQTPSNKVTEKGKYVELRCDPISGHTALYWYRQSLGQGPEFLIYFQGTGAADDSGLPNDRFFAVRPEGSVSTLKIQRTERGDSAVYLCASSSSGGDSYNEQFFGPGTRLTVL.

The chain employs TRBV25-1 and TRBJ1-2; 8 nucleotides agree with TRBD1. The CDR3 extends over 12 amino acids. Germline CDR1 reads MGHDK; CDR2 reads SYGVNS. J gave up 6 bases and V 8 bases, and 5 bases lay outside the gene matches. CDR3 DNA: TGTGCCAGCGAGCAGGGGGCCAATGGCTACACCTTC. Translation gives CASEQGANGYTF.

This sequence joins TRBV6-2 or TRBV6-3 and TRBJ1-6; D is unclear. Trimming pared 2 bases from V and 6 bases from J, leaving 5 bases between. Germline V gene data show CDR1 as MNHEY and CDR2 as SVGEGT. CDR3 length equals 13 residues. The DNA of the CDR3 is TGTGCCAGCAGTTACGAAGCTAATTCACCCCTCCACTTT. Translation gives CASSYEANSPLHF.

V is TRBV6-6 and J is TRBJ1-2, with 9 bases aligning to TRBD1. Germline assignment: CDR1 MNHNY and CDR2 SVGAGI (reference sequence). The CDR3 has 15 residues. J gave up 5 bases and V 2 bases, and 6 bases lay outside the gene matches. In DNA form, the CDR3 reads TGTGCCAGCAGTTACAACCCGACAGGGGGGTATGGCTACACCTTC. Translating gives CASSYNPTGGYGYTF.

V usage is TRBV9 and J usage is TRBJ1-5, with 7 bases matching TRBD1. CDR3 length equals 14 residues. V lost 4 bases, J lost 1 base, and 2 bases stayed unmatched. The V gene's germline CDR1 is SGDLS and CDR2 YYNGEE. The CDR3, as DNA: TGTGCCAGCAGCCTGACAGGGAGCAATCAGCCCCAGCATTTT. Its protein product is CASSLTGSNQPQHF.

The CDR3 loop is CASSYRNGGLAETQYF. The CDR3 DNA follows: TGTGCCAGCAGTTACCGGAACGGGGGGCTGGCGGAGACCCAGTACTTC. The V gene is TRBV6-5, the J gene TRBJ2-5, with TRBD2 as a possible D gene (7 bases). Per germline, CDR1 MNHEY and CDR2 SVGAGI. The CDR3 covers 16 residues. The germline V and J ends were trimmed by 2 bases and 5 bases, with 18 bases remaining between them.

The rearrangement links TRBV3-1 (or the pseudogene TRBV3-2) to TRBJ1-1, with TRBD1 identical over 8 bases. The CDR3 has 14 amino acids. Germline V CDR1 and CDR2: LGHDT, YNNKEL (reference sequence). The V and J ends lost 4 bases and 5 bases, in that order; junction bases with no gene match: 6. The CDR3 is CASSLTGGRTEAFF. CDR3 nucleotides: TGTGCCAGCAGCCTAACAGGGGGGAGGACTGAAGCTTTCTTT.

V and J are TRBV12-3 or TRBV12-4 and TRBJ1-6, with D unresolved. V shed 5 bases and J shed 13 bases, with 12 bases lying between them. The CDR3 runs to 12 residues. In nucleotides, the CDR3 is TGTGCCAGCAGTCCCACGATCGGGCCCCTCCACTTT. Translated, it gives CASSPTIGPLHF.

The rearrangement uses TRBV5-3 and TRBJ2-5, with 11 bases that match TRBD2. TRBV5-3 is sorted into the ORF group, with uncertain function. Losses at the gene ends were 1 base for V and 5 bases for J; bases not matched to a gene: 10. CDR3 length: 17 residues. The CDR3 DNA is TGTGCCAGAAGCTTGTCTAGCGGGGGGCCTGCAGAGGAGACCCAGTACTTC. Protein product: CARSLSSGGPAEETQYF.

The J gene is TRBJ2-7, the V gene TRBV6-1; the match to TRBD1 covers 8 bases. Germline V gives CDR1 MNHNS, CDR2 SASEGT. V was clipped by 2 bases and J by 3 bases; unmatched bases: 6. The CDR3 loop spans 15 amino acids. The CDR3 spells CASSEPPQGGYEQYF. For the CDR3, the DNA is TGTGCCAGCAGTGAACCCCCACAGGGGGGCTACGAGCAGTACTTC.

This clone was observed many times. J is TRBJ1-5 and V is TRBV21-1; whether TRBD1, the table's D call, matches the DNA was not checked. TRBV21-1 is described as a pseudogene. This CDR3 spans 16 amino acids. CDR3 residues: CASSHLGQGGNQPQHF. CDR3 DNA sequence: TGTGCCAGCAGCCATTTAGGACAGGGTGGCAATCAGCCCCAGCATTTT.

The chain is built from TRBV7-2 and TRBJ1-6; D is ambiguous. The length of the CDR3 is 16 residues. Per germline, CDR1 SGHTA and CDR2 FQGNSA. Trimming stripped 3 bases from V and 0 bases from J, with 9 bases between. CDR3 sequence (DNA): TGTGCCAGCAGCTTTATACGGAGCTCCTATAATTCACCCCTCCACTTT. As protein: CASSFIRSSYNSPLHF.

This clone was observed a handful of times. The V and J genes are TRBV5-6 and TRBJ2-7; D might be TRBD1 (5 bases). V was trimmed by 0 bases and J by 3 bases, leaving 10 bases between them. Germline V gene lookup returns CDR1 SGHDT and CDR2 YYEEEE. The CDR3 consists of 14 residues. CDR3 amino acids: CASSLARAYYEQYF. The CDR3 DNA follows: TGTGCCAGCAGCTTGGCCAGGGCCTACTACGAGCAGTACTTC.

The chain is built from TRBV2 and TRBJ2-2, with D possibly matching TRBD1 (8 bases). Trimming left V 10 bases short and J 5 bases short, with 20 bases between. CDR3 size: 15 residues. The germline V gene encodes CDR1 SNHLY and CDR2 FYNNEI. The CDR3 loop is CATGRGTGGTGELFF. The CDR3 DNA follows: TGTGCCACCGGGCGGGGGACAGGAGGAACCGGGGAGCTGTTTTTT.

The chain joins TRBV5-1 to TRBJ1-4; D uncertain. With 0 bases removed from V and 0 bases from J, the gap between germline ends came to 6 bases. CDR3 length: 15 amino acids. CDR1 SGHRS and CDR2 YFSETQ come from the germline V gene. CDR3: CASSLAETTNEKLFF. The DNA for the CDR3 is TGCGCCAGCAGCTTGGCCGAGACAACTAATGAAAAACTGTTTTTT.

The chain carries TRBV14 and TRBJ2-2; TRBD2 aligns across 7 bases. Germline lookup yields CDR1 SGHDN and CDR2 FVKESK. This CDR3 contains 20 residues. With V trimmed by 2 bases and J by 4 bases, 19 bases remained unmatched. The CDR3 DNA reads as TGTGCCAGCAGCCAACACTGGGGACTAACCAAAGAGGCAATCACCGGGGAGCTGTTTTTT. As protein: CASSQHWGLTKEAITGELFF.

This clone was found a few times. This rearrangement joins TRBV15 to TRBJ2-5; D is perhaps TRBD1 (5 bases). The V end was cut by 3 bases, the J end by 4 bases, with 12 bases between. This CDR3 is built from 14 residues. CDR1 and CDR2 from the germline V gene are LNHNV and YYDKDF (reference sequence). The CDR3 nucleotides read TGTGCCACCAGCAGGTTCCGACAGCCAGAGACCCAGTACTTC. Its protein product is CATSRFRQPETQYF.

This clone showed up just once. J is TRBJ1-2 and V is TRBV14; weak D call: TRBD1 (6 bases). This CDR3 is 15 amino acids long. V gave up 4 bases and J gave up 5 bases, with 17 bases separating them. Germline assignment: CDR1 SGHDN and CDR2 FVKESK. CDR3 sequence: CASSPLRGGRYGYTF. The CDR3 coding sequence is TGTGCCAGCAGCCCCCTTAGGGGGGGGCGTTATGGCTACACCTTC.

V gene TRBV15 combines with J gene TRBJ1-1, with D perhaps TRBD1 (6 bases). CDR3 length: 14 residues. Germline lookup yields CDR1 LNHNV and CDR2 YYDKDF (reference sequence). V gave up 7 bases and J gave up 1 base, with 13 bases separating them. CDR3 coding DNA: TGTGCCACCACGACAGGACCTAAGAACACTGAAGCTTTCTTT. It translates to CATTTGPKNTEAFF.

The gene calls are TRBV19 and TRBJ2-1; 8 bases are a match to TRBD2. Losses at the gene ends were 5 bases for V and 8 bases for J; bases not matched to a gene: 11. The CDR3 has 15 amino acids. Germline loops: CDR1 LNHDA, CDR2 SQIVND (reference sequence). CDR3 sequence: CASSPPAGGDDEQFF. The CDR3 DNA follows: TGTGCCAGTAGTCCTCCGGCGGGGGGCGACGATGAGCAGTTCTTC.